One and the same sample provided the 14 T cell receptor beta chains below, sequenced in a study of cytomegalovirus exposure and HLA in healthy donors. Primers: 60 Vbeta forward and 13 Jbeta reverse. TCRdb keeps only in-frame clones here, not all; method: immunoSEQ multiplex PCR. This table has around 200,000 clones, 80% appearing once. The sample consisted of PBMCs. Source of these receptors: a boy aged 5-17 years in good health and CMV-seronegative.

The CDR3 reads CASSTDRGRGPQHF. The DNA for the CDR3 is TGTGCCAGCAGTACCGACAGGGGGAGAGGGCCCCAGCATTTT. The chain carries TRBV6-5 and TRBJ1-5; 9 nucleotides agree with TRBD1. Unmatched junction bases numbered 8, after V lost 5 bases and J lost 9 bases. The CDR3 loop spans 14 amino acids. The germline gives CDR1 MNHEY, CDR2 SVGAGI.

The chain is built from TRBV10-3 and TRBJ2-1, with D tentatively TRBD2 (6 bases). The CDR3 totals 21 residues. Trimming stripped 2 bases from V and 7 bases from J, with 33 bases between. Per the germline V gene, CDR1 is ENHRY and CDR2 is SYGVKD. As DNA, the CDR3 is TGTGCCATCAGTGAGCCCCGTGAACGGGACCGCGACTTACGGGAGAGGAATGAGCAGTTCTTC. Translation gives CAISEPRERDRDLRERNEQFF.

The J gene is TRBJ2-4, the V gene TRBV11-2, with D possibly TRBD1 on 7 matching bases. Trimming removed 6 bases from V and 7 bases from J, with 19 bases in between. There are 15 residues in the CDR3. Germline V CDR1 and CDR2: SGHAT, FQNNGV. The CDR3 coding sequence is TGTGCCAGCAGGGCAGGGGGTCGGGAGAGGAACATTCAGTACTTC. Translated, it gives CASRAGGRERNIQYF.

The chain employs TRBV25-1 and TRBJ2-1; 7 positions match TRBD1. CDR3 length equals 18 residues. V trimming: 0 bases; J trimming: 0 bases; junction bases outside the gene matches: 8. The germline gives CDR1 MGHDK, CDR2 SYGVNS. The CDR3 spells CASSEYFRTGSSYNEQFF. The CDR3 DNA reads as TGTGCCAGCAGTGAATACTTCCGGACAGGAAGCTCCTACAATGAGCAGTTCTTC.

This clone was observed a single time. The chain carries TRBV6-1 and TRBJ1-2, with a possible D match to TRBD1 (5 bases). V lost 4 bases and J 2 bases, leaving 11 bases between the germline ends. CDR1 is MNHNS and CDR2 is SASEGT in the germline V gene. The CDR3 is made up of 14 amino acids. The CDR3 region is CASSGSGLNYGYTF. The CDR3 DNA follows: TGTGCCAGCAGTGGGTCGGGACTGAACTATGGCTACACCTTC.

The rearrangement joins TRBV9 to TRBJ2-1; perhaps TRBD1 as D (6 bases). The V end lost 3 bases, the J end lost 6 bases, and 16 bases lay between the germline ends. Germline loops: CDR1 SGDLS, CDR2 YYNGEE. The CDR3 has 15 residues. The CDR3 coding sequence is TGTGCCAGCAGCGGGCCGGGACACCCACGCAATGAGCAGTTCTTC. Protein product: CASSGPGHPRNEQFF.

This chain uses TRBV14 with TRBJ2-1; D gene uncertain. From germline, CDR1 is SGHDN and CDR2 FVKESK. V was cut by 3 bases and J by 0 bases, with 9 bases left in between. The CDR3 has 15 residues. The CDR3 loop reads CASSHKQNSYNEQFF. CDR3 coding DNA: TGTGCCAGCAGCCATAAGCAAAACTCCTACAATGAGCAGTTCTTC.

V is TRBV5-1 and J is TRBJ2-1, with D perhaps TRBD2 (6 bases). Trimming stripped 0 bases from V and 1 base from J, with 11 bases between. The germline gives CDR1 SGHRS, CDR2 YFSETQ. This CDR3 region has 16 residues. The CDR3: CASSLGGGGSYNEQFF. CDR3 nucleotides: TGCGCCAGCAGCTTGGGTGGAGGAGGGTCCTACAATGAGCAGTTCTTC.

The chain recombines TRBV19 with TRBJ1-5; D perhaps matches TRBD1 (5 bases). From germline, CDR1 is LNHDA and CDR2 SQIVND (reference sequence). This CDR3 is 14 amino acids long. V lost 2 bases, J lost 0 bases, and 5 bases lay in between. CDR3 in amino acids: CASSIRGSNQPQHF. CDR3 in DNA: TGTGCCAGTAGTATAAGGGGTAGCAATCAGCCCCAGCATTTT.

The genes are TRBV11-2 and TRBJ2-5; D unresolved. This CDR3 has 13 amino acids. From germline, CDR1 is SGHAT and CDR2 FQNNGV. The V and J ends lost 4 bases and 2 bases respectively, with 8 bases between them. The CDR3 coding sequence is TGTGCCAGCAGCTCGGTCTTTCAAGAGACCCAGTACTTC. This translates into CASSSVFQETQYF.

This clone was recorded once. The rearrangement links TRBV7-9 to TRBJ2-7; D is possibly TRBD2 (6 bases). Germline V lookup: CDR1 SEHNR, CDR2 FQNEAQ (reference sequence). This CDR3 spans 17 amino acids. The V and J ends lost 3 bases and 3 bases respectively, with 21 bases between them. CDR3 in DNA: TGTGCCAGCAGCTTGGGAATGGGAGGAGGTCGGGGCTACGAGCAGTACTTC. Its translation: CASSLGMGGGRGYEQYF. Based on the CDR3 plus reference TRBV7-9 and TRBJ2-7, the full variable domain is DTGVSQNPRHKITKRGQNVTFRCDPISEHNRLYWYRQTLGQGPEFLTYFQNEAQLEKSRLLSDRFSAERPKGSFSTLEIQRTEQGDSAMYLCASSLGMGGGRGYEQYFGPGTRLTVT.

This sequence joins TRBV5-1 and TRBJ1-1; 11 positions match TRBD1. The germline CDR1 and CDR2 sequences are SGHRS and YFSETQ. This CDR3 has 16 residues. V lost 2 bases, J lost 0 bases, and 3 bases stayed unmatched. The CDR3 bases are TGCGCCAGCAGCTTTGGACAGGGGGCTGTGAACACTGAAGCTTTCTTT. This sequence encodes CASSFGQGAVNTEAFF.

Only a few counts were recorded for this clone. This chain links TRBV5-1 with TRBJ2-7; tentatively, D is TRBD2 (7 bases). The V and J ends lost 0 bases and 7 bases respectively, with 14 bases between them. This CDR3 contains 14 residues. Per germline, CDR1 SGHRS and CDR2 YFSETQ. The CDR3 nucleotides are TGCGCCAGCAGCTTGGAGGGGGGGCTGGAGGAGCAGTACTTC. This encodes CASSLEGGLEEQYF.

V and J are TRBV10-3 and TRBJ2-5; the match to TRBD2 covers 9 bases. The DNA end favors TRBJ2-7, so the J call may be wrong. CDR1 is ENHRY, CDR2 SYGVKD, per germline. The CDR3 runs 15 residues. The CDR3 DNA follows: TGTGCCATCAGTGAGTCTGAAGCGGGGGGCCACGAGCAGTACTTC. Its translation is CAISESEAGGHEQYF.